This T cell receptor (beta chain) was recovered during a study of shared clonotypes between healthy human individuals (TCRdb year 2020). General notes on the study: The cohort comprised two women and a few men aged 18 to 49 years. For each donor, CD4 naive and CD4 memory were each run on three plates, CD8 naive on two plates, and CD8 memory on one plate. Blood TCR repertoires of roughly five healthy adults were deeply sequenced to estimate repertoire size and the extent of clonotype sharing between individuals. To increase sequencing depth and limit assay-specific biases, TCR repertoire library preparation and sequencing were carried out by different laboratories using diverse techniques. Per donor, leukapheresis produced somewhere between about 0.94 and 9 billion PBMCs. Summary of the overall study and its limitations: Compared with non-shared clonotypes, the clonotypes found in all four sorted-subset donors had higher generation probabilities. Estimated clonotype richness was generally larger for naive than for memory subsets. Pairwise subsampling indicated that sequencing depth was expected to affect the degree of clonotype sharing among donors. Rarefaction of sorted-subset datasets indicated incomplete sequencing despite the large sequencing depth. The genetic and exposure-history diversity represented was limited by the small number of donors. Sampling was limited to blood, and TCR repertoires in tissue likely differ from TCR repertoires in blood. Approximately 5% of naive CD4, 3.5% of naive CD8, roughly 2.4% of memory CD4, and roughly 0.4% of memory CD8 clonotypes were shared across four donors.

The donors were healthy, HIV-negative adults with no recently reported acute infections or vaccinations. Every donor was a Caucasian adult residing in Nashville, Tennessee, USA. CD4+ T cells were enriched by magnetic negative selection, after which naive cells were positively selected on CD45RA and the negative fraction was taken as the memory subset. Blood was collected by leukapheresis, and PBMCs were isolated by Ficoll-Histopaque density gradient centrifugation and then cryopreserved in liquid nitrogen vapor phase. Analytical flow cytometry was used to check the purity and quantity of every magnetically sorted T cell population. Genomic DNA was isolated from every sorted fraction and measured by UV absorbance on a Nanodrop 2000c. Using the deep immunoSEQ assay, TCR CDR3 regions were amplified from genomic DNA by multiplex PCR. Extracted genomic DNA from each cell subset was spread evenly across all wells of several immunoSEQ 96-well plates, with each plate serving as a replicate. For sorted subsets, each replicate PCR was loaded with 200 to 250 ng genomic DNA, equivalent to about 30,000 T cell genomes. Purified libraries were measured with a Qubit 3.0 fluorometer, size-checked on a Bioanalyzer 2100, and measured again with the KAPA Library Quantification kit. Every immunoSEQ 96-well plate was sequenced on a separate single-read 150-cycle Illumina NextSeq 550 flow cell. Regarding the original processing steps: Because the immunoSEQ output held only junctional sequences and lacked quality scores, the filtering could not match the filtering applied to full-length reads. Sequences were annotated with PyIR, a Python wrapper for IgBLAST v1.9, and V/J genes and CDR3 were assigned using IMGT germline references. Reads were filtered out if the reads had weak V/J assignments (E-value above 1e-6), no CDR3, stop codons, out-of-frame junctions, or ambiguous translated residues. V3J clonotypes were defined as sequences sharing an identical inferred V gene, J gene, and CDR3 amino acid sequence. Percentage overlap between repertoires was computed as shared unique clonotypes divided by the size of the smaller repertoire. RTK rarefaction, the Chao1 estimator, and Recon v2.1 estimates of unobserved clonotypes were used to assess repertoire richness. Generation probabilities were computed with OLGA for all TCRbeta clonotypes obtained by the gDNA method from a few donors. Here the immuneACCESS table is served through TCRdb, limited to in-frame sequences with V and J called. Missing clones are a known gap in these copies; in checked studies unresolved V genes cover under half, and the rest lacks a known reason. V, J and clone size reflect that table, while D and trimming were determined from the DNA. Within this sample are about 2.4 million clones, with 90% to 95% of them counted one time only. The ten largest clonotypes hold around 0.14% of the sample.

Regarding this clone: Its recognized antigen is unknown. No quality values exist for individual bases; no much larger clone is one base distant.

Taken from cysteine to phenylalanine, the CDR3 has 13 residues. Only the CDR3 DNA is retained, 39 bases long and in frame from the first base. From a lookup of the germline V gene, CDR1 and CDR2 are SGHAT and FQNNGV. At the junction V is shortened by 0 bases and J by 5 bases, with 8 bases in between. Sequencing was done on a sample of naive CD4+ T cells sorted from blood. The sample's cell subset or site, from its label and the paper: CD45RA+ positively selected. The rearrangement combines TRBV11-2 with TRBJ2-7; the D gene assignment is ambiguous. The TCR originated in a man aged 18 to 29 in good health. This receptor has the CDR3 CASSLDFGNEQYF. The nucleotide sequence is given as TGTGCCAGCAGCTTAGATTTCGGAAACGAGCAGTACTTC.